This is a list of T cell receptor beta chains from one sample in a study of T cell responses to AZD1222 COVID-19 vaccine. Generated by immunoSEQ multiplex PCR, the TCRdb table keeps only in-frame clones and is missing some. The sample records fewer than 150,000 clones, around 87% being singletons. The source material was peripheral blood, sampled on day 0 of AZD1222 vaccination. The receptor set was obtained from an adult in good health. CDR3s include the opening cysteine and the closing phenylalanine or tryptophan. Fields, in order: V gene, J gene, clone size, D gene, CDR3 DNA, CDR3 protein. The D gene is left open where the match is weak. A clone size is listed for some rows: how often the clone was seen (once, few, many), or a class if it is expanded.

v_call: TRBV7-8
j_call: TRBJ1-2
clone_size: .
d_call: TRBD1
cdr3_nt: TGTGCCAGCAGCTTAACTTTGGACAGGGGGCCCTTTGGCTACACCTTC
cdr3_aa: CASSLTLDRGPFGYTF

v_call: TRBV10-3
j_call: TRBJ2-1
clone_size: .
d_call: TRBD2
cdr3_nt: TGTGCCATCAGTGAGGTAGCGGGGGGGCCCTACAATGAGCAGTTCTTC
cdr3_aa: CAISEVAGGPYNEQFF

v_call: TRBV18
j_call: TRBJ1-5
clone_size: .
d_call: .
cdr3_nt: TGTGCCAGCTCACCCCCGGGCCATAGCAATCAGCCCCAGCATTTT
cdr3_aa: CASSPPGHSNQPQHF

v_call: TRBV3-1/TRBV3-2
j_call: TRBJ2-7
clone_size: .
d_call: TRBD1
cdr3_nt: TGTGCCAGCAGCCAATCCAGGGGGTATGCCGAGCAGTACTTC
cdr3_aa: CASSQSRGYAEQYF

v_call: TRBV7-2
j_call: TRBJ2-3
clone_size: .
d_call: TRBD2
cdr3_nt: TGTGCCAGCAGCTTAGGGTCCTCTAGCGGGGGATCAGATACGCAGTATTTT
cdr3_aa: CASSLGSSSGGSDTQYF

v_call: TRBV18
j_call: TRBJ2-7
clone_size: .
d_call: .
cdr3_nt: TGTGCCAGCTCACCAAACCGCTATGACGAGCAGTACTTC
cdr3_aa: CASSPNRYDEQYF

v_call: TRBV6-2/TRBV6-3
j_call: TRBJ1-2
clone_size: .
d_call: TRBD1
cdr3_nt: TGTGCCAGCAGCCGGGACAGCTCTCCTGGCTACACCTTC
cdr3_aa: CASSRDSSPGYTF

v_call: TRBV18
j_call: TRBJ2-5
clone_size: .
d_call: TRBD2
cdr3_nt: TGTGCCAGCTCACTAAGTAGCGGGGGGCGCCGAGAGACCCAGTACTTC
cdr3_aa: CASSLSSGGRRETQYF

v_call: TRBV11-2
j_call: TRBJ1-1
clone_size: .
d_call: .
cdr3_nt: TGTGCCAGCAGCCCGAGCTTCTTTAACAGTGAAGCTTTCTTT
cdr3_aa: CASSPSFFNSEAFF

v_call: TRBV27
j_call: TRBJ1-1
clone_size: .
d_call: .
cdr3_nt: TGTGCCAGCAGTTTAGTAGCAGGGGCTACTGAAGCTTTCTTT
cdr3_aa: CASSLVAGATEAFF

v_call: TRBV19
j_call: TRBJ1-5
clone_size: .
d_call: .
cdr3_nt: TGTGCCAGTAGTGGGAAACCAGGGGCCTCTTTACTAGAGCCCCAGCATTTT
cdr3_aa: CASSGKPGASLLEPQHF

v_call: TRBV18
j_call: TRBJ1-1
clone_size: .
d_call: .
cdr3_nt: TGTGCCAGCTCACCGGCCACAGGGATGAACACTGAAGCTTTCTTT
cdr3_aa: CASSPATGMNTEAFF

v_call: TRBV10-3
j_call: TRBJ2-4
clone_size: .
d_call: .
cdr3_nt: TGTGCCATCAGTGAGTCCCCGGGACAAAACATTCAGTACTTC
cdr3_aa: CAISESPGQNIQYF

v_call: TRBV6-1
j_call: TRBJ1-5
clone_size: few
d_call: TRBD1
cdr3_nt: TGTGCCAGCAGTGAGCCCCAGGGGGGGAGTCAGCCCCAGCATTTT
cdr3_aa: CASSEPQGGSQPQHF

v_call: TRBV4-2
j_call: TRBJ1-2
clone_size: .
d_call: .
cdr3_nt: TGTGCCAGCAGCCAAGACAGAGCCAGGGGCTATGGCTACACCTTC
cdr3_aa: CASSQDRARGYGYTF

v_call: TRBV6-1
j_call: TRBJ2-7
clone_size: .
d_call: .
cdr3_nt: TGTGCCAGCAGTGAAGATACTGGGGGCTACTACGAGCAGTACTTC
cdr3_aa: CASSEDTGGYYEQYF

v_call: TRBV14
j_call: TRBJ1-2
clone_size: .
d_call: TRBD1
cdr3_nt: TGTGCCAGCAGCCAATTACCGGGACAGGGGGACTATGGCTACACCTTC
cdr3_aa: CASSQLPGQGDYGYTF

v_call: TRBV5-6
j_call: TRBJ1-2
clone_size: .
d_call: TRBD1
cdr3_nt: TGTGCCAGCAGCTCCGAGGGGACAGGGACAACTAACTATGGCTACACCTTC
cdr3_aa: CASSSEGTGTTNYGYTF

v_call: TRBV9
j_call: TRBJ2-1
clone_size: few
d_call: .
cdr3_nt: TGTGCCAGCAGCGTGACAGCCTACAATGAGCAGTTCTTC
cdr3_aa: CASSVTAYNEQFF

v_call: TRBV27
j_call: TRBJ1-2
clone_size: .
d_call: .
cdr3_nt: TGTGCCAGCAGTCCCTTAACAGGATTACATGGCTACACCTTC
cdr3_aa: CASSPLTGLHGYTF

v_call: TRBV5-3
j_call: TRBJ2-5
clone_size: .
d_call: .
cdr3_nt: TGTGCCAGAAGCTTCCAGGGTTTCGGAGAGACCCAGTACTTC
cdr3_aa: CARSFQGFGETQYF

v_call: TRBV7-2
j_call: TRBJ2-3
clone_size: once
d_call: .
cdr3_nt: TGTGCCAGCAGCTTCGGGGTTGCAGATACGCAGTATTTT
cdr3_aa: CASSFGVADTQYF

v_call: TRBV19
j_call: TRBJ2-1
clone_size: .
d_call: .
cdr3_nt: TGTGCCAGTAGTCAGGGAAGAAAATACAATGAGCAGTTCTTC
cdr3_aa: CASSQGRKYNEQFF

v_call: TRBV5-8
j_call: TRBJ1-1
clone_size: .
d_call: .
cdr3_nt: TGTGCCAGCAGCCTTGGGACCGGATCGGGCACTGAAGCTTTCTTT
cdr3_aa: CASSLGTGSGTEAFF

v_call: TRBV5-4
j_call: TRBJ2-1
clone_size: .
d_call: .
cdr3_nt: TGTGCCAGCAGCTTGGCTAGGGCGACCCACAATGAGCAGTTCTTC
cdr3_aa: CASSLARATHNEQFF

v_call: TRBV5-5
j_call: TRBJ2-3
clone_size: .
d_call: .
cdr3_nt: TGTGCCAGCAGCGCGGACCCAGGCACAGATACGCAGTATTTT
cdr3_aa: CASSADPGTDTQYF